These T cell receptor beta chains were read from a single sample in a study of blood T cells in healthy people across ages. One entry per CDR3 protein, called by TCRdb with MiXCR from the 5' RACE reads. The sample has about 670,000 distinct CDR3 sequences, roughly half seen once. What was sequenced was blood. The source is an elderly woman in good health. The CDR3 runs from the conserved cysteine through the conserved F or W. A D gene is named only where the DNA matches it firmly. The size entry is marked missing in some rows and otherwise reads once, few, many or a size class.

clone size	V gene	D gene	J gene	CDR3 protein	CDR3 DNA
many	TRBV6-6	TRBD2	TRBJ2-3	CASSPNPGTSGKDTQYF	TGTGCCAGCAGCCCTAACCCCGGGACTAGCGGGAAAGATACGCAGTATTTT
many	TRBV6-2/TRBV6-3	.	TRBJ2-4	CASSYSGSQNIQYF	TGTGCCAGCAGTTACTCCGGGTCCCAAAACATTCAGTACTTC
few	TRBV12-3/TRBV12-4	.	TRBJ1-5	CASSSGTSGGQPQHF	TGTGCCAGCAGTTCCGGGACTAGTGGAGGGCAGCCCCAGCATTTT
many	TRBV27	.	TRBJ2-1	CASKAERGNEQFF	TGTGCCAGCAAGGCGGAGAGGGGGAATGAGCAGTTCTTC
few	TRBV6-5	TRBD2	TRBJ2-1	CASSPIAGGGYNEQFF	TGTGCCAGCAGCCCCATAGCGGGAGGGGGTTACAATGAGCAGTTCTTC
.	TRBV6-2/TRBV6-3	TRBD2	TRBJ2-2	CASSYSTSANTGELFF	TGTGCCAGCAGTTACTCCACTAGCGCGAACACCGGGGAGCTGTTTTTT
once	TRBV7-2	TRBD1	TRBJ2-7	CASSSGPGQGNEQYF	TGTGCCAGCAGCTCTGGTCCCGGACAGGGAAACGAGCAGTACTTC
.	TRBV5-6	TRBD1	TRBJ1-1	CASSYPSVRDRDTEAFF	TGTGCCAGCAGTTACCCCTCGGTCCGGGACAGGGACACTGAAGCTTTCTTT
many	TRBV5-5	TRBD2	TRBJ2-1	CASRRGTSGSYNEQFF	TGTGCCAGCAGGCGAGGGACTAGCGGTTCCTACAATGAGCAGTTCTTC
.	TRBV29-1	TRBD2	TRBJ2-1	CSVEVTSGYNEQFF	TGCAGCGTTGAAGTTACTAGCGGCTACAATGAGCAGTTCTTC
many	TRBV5-1	.	TRBJ2-7	CASSLVSGETYEQYF	TGCGCCAGCAGCTTGGTGTCAGGGGAGACCTACGAGCAGTACTTC
.	TRBV7-6	.	TRBJ1-1	CASSSGWDTEAFF	TGTGCCAGCAGTTCCGGGTGGGACACTGAAGCTTTCTTT
many	TRBV2	.	TRBJ2-1	CASSVGIDEQFF	TGTGCCAGCAGCGTGGGGATCGATGAGCAGTTCTTC
many	TRBV9	.	TRBJ2-5	CASSVREGGQETQYF	TGTGCCAGCAGCGTACGAGAGGGAGGACAAGAGACCCAGTACTTC
.	TRBV15	.	TRBJ1-2	CVTSRARTLIDGYTF	TGTGTCACCAGCAGGGCCAGGACTCTTATTGATGGCTACACCTTC
.	TRBV29-1	.	TRBJ2-5	CSVERGTETQYF	TGCAGCGTTGAACGGGGAACGGAGACCCAGTACTTC
few	TRBV29-1	TRBD1	TRBJ2-7	CSVELLYRGSYEQYF	TGCAGCGTTGAACTCCTGTACAGGGGGAGTTACGAGCAGTACTTC
.	TRBV7-9	TRBD2	TRBJ2-1	CASSPAGVPYNEQFF	TGTGCCAGCAGCCCCGCGGGAGTTCCCTACAATGAGCAGTTCTTC
.	TRBV28	.	TRBJ2-3	CASSFPTARTDTQYF	TGTGCCAGCAGTTTCCCGACAGCCAGAACAGATACGCAGTATTTT
.	TRBV20-1	.	TRBJ2-1	CSASQSNEQFF	TGCAGTGCTAGTCAGAGCAATGAGCAGTTCTTC